The source of this TCR beta chain is a study of T cell changes during pregnancy in multiple sclerosis. Sequencing used immunoSEQ multiplex PCR; TCRdb keeps in-frame clones, though not all of them. Among tens of thousands of clones listed, 75% to 90% were seen once. There are 14 residues in the CDR3. Germline V lookup: CDR1 KGHSH, CDR2 LQKENI. V was pared by 3 bases and J by 0 bases, with 8 bases between. The source material was CD8+ T cells from peripheral blood mononuclear cells, sampled in the first trimester of pregnancy. This clonotype was sampled from a female donor in good health, enrolled as a control in a pregnancy study. V gene TRBV18 combines with J gene TRBJ1-1; a possible D gene is TRBD1 (5 bases). The CDR3 loop is CASSPTVLNTEAFF. The CDR3 nucleotides read TGTGCCAGCTCACCGACAGTGTTGAACACTGAAGCTTTCTTT. The full variable domain, its missing parts supplied by reference TRBV18 and TRBJ1-1, is NAGVMQNPRHLVRRRGQEARLRCSPMKGHSHVYWYRQLPEEGLKFMVYLQKENIIDESGMPKERFSAEFPKEGPSILRIQQVVRGDSAAYFCASSPTVLNTEAFFGQGTRLTVV.